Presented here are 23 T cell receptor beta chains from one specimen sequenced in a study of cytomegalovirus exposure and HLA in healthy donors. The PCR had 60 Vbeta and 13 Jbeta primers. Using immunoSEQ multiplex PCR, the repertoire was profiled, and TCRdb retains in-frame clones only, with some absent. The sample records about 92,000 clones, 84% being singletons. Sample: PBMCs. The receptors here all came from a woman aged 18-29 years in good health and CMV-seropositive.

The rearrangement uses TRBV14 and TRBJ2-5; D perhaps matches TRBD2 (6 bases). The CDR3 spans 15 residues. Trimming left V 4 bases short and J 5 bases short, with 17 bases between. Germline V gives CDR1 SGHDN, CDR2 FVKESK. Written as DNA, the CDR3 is TGTGCCAGCAGCCCCCTGACTAGTACGGGGGAGACCCAGTACTTC. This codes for CASSPLTSTGETQYF.

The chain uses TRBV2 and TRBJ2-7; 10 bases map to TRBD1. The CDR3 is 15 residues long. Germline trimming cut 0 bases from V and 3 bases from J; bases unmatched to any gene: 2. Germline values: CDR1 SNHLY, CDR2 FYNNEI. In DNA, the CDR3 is TGTGCCAGCAGTGAAGCACGGGACAGGGGCTACGAGCAGTACTTC. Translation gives CASSEARDRGYEQYF.

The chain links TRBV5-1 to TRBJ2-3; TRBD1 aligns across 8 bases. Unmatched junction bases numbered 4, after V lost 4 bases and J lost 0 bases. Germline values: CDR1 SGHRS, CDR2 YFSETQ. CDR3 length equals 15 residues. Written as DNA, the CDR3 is TGCGCCAGCAGCATCGGACAGGGAAGCACAGATACGCAGTATTTT. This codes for CASSIGQGSTDTQYF.

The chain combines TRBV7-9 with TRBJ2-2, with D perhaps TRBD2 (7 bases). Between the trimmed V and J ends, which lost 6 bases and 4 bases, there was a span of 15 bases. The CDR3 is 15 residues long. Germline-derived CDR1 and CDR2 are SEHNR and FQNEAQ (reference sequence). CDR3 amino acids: CASRLGGGGTGELFF. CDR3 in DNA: TGTGCCAGCAGACTAGGGGGAGGGGGCACCGGGGAGCTGTTTTTT. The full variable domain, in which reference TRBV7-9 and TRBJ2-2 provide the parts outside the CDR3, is DTGVSQNPRHKITKRGQNVTFRCDPISEHNRLYWYRQTLGQGPEFLTYFQNEAQLEKSRLLSDRFSAERPKGSFSTLEIQRTEQGDSAMYLCASRLGGGGTGELFFGEGSRLTVL.

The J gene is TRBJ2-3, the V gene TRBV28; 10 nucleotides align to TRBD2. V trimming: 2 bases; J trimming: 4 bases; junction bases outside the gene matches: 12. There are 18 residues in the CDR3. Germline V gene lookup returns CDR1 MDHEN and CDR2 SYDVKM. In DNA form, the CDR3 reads TGTGCCAGCAGTTTAAGCGGGAGGGCCGGATTTGTTGCAGATACGCAGTATTTT. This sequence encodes CASSLSGRAGFVADTQYF.

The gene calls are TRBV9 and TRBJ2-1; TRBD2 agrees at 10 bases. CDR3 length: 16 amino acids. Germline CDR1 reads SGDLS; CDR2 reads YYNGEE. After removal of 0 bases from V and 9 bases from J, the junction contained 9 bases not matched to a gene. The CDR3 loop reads CASSVVSLAGASEQFF. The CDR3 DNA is TGTGCCAGCAGCGTAGTTAGTCTAGCGGGAGCCAGTGAGCAGTTCTTC.

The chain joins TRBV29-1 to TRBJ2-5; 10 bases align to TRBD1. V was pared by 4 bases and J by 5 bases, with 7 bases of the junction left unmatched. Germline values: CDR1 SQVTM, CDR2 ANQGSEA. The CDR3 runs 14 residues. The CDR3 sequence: CSVVGTGAWETQYF. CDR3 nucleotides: TGCAGCGTTGTAGGGACAGGGGCTTGGGAGACCCAGTACTTC.

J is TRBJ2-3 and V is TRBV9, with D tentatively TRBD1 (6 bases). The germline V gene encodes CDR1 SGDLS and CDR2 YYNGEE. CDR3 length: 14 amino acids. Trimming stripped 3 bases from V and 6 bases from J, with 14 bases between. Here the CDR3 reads CASSGGRFTDTQYF. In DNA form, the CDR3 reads TGTGCCAGCAGCGGGGGGCGTTTCACCGATACGCAGTATTTT.

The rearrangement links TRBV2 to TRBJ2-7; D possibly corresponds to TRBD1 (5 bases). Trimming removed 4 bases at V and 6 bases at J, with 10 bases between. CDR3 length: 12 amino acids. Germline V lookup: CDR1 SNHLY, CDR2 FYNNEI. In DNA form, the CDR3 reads TGTGCCAGCAGTGGTACAGGTGGCGAGCAGTACTTC. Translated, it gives CASSGTGGEQYF.

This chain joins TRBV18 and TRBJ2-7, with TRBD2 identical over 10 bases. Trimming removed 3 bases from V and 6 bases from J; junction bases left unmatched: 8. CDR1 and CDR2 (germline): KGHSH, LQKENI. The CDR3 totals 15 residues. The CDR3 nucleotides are TGTGCCAGCTCACCCCCCAGGCTAGCGGGAGTCGAGCAGTACTTC. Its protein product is CASSPPRLAGVEQYF.

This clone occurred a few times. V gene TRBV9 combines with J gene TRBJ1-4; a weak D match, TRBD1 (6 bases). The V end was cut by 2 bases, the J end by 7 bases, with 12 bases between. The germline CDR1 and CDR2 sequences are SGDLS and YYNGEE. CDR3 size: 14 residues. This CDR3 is CASSVGSGVEKLFF. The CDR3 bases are TGTGCCAGCAGCGTTGGGTCAGGGGTTGAAAAACTGTTTTTT.

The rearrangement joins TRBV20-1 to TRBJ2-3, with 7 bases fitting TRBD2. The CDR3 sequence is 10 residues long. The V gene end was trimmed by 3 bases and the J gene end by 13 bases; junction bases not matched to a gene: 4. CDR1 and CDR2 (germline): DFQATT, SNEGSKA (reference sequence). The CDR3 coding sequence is TGCAGTGCTAGTGGGCTAGCGGAGTATTTT. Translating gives CSASGLAEYF.

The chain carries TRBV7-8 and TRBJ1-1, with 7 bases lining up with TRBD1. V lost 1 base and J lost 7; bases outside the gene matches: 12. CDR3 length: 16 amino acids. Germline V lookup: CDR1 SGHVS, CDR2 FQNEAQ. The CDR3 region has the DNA TGTGCCAGCAGCTTAGGTCTCCCCGACAGGGTGGGTGAAGCTTTCTTT. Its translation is CASSLGLPDRVGEAFF.

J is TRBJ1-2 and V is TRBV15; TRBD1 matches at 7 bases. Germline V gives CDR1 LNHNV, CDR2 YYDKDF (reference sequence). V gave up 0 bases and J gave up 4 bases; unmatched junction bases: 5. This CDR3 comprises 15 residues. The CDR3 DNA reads TGTGCCACCAGCAGAGATCTCCAGGGGGGCTATGGCTACACCTTC. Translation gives CATSRDLQGGYGYTF.

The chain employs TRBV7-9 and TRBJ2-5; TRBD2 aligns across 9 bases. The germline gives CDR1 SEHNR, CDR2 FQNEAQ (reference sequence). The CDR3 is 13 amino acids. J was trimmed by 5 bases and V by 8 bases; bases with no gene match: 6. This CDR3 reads CASGGGADETQYF. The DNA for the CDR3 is TGTGCCAGCGGCGGGGGGGCCGATGAGACCCAGTACTTC. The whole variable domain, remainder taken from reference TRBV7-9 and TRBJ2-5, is DTGVSQNPRHKITKRGQNVTFRCDPISEHNRLYWYRQTLGQGPEFLTYFQNEAQLEKSRLLSDRFSAERPKGSFSTLEIQRTEQGDSAMYLCASGGGADETQYFGPGTRLLVL.

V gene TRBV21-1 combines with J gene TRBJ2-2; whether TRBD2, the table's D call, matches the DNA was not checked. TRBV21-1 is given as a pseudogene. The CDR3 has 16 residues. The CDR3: CASSETSGGAAGELFF. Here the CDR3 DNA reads TGTGCCAGCAGCGAAACTAGCGGGGGGGCGGCCGGGGAGCTGTTTTTT.

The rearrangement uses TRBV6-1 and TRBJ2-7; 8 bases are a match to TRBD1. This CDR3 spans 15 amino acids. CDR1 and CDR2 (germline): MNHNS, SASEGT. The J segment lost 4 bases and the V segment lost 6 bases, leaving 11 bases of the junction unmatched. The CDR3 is CASRDRQGLVYEQYF. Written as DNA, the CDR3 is TGTGCCAGCAGGGATCGACAGGGGCTTGTATACGAGCAGTACTTC.

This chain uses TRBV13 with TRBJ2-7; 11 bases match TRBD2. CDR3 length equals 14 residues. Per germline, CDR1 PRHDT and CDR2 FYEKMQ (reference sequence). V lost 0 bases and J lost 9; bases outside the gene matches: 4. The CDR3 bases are TGTGCCAGCAGCTTAGGACTAGCGGGAGTTTTGCAGTACTTC. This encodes CASSLGLAGVLQYF.

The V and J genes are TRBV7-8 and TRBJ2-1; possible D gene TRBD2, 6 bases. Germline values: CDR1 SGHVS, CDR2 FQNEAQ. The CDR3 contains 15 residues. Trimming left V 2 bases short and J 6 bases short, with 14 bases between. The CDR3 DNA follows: TGTGCCAGCAGCTTATTCCGGGGGACCCCCAATGAGCAGTTCTTC. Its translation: CASSLFRGTPNEQFF.

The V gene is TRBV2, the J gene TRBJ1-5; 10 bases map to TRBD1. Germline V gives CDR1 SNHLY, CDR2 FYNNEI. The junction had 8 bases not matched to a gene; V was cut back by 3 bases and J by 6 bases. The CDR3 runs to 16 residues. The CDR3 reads CASSDRGGQGSQPQHF. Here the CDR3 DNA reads TGTGCCAGCAGTGACCGCGGGGGACAGGGGAGTCAGCCCCAGCATTTT.

CDR3 in amino acids: CASSLQGQPGEKLFF. The CDR3 DNA follows: TGCGCCAGCAGCCTGCAGGGACAGCCTGGTGAAAAACTGTTTTTT. V gene TRBV5-1 combines with J gene TRBJ1-4; 7 nucleotides agree with TRBD1. The J segment lost 7 bases and the V segment lost 4 bases, leaving 10 bases of the junction unmatched. CDR1 is SGHRS, CDR2 YFSETQ, per germline. This CDR3 region has 15 residues.

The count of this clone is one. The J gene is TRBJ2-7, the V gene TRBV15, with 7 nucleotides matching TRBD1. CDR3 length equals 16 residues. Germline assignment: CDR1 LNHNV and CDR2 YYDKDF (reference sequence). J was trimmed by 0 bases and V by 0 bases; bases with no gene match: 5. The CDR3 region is CATSREGTAFSYEQYF. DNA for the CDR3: TGTGCCACCAGCAGAGAAGGGACAGCCTTCTCCTACGAGCAGTACTTC.

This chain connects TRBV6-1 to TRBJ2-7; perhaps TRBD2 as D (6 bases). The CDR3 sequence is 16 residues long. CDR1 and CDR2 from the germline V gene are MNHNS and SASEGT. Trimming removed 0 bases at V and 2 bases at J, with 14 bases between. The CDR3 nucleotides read TGTGCCAGCAGTGAAGCTACCGGGGGTTTCCCCTACGAGCAGTACTTC. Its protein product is CASSEATGGFPYEQYF.